This entry lists 13 T cell receptor beta chains sequenced from one sample in a study of blood T cell repertoires in COVID-19. Sequencing used immunoSEQ multiplex PCR; TCRdb keeps in-frame clones, though not all of them. The sample has 200,000 or so clones; about 91% are singletons. Specimen: PBMCs or T cells enriched from blood (not recorded which). The receptors were gathered from a woman between 35 and 50 years old with acute COVID-19.

The sample holds a few counts of this clone. This chain joins TRBV2 and TRBJ1-1, with TRBD1 matching over 12 bases. V lost 7 bases to trimming and J lost 4 bases; unmatched junction nucleotides: 7. The V gene's germline CDR1 is SNHLY and CDR2 FYNNEI. This CDR3 contains 15 residues. The CDR3 region is CASTGTGGSATEAFF. Here the CDR3 DNA reads TGTGCCAGCACCGGGACAGGGGGCAGTGCCACTGAAGCTTTCTTT.

The chain joins TRBV2 to TRBJ2-5; the D is unclear. CDR3 length equals 14 residues. Germline lookup yields CDR1 SNHLY and CDR2 FYNNEI. Trimming took off 8 bases at V and 1 base at J, with 14 bases between the two ends. CDR3: CASGVTRSQETQYF. The CDR3 DNA reads TGTGCCAGCGGAGTGACTCGCAGCCAAGAGACCCAGTACTTC.

The V and J genes are TRBV12-3 or TRBV12-4 and TRBJ1-4; D not resolved. V was pared by 8 bases and J by 4 bases, with 11 bases between. This CDR3 is 13 amino acids long. The CDR3 nucleotides read TGTGCCAGCCGGAGCAGTTATAATGAAAAACTGTTTTTT. Amino acid sequence: CASRSSYNEKLFF.

This clone is a singleton in its sample. The chain links TRBV4-1 to TRBJ1-6; 9 bases are shared with TRBD1. V lost 1 base to trimming and J lost 7 bases; unmatched junction nucleotides: 17. CDR3 length: 20 amino acids. Germline V gene sequence: CDR1 MGHRA, CDR2 YSYEKL. CDR3: CASSQVGGTGTGFRNSPLHF. The CDR3 DNA reads TGCGCCAGCAGCCAAGTCGGGGGAACCGGGACAGGGTTTCGGAATTCACCCCTCCACTTT.

The chain uses TRBV29-1 and TRBJ1-2; weak D call: TRBD1 (5 bases). CDR1 SQVTM and CDR2 ANQGSEA come from the germline V gene. Trimming left V 1 base short and J 5 bases short, with 11 bases between. This CDR3 is built from 13 residues. The CDR3 is CSVEGGTRYGYTF. The CDR3 DNA follows: TGCAGCGTTGAAGGGGGGACTCGGTATGGCTACACCTTC. The full variable domain, with the rest looked up from reference TRBV29-1 and TRBJ1-2, is SAVISQKPSRDICQRGTSLTIQCQVDSQVTMMFWYRQQPGQSLTLIATANQGSEATYESGFVIDKFPISRPNLTFSTLTVSNMSPEDSSIYLCSVEGGTRYGYTFGSGTRLTVV.

V usage is TRBV7-9 and J usage is TRBJ2-1, with 14 bases fitting TRBD2. This CDR3 spans 18 amino acids. Germline loops: CDR1 SEHNR, CDR2 FQNEAQ (reference sequence). The V segment lost 5 bases and the J segment 10 bases; nucleotides outside the gene matches: 16. The CDR3 region has the DNA TGTGCCAGCAGCCCCCGGACTAGCGGGGGGCTAGCTACAGGGGAGCAGTTCTTC. It codes for CASSPRTSGGLATGEQFF.

The CDR3 loop reads CASSQVVQETQYF. The CDR3, as DNA: TGTGCCAGCAGCCAAGTTGTACAAGAGACCCAGTACTTC. This chain links TRBV3-1 (or the pseudogene TRBV3-2) with TRBJ2-5; no firm D call. Germline CDR1 reads LGHDT; CDR2 reads YNNKEL (reference sequence). Trimming pared 1 base from V and 2 bases from J, leaving 5 bases between. This CDR3 has 13 amino acids.

The rearrangement joins TRBV5-4 to TRBJ1-5; weak D call: TRBD1 (6 bases). Germline lookup yields CDR1 SGHNT and CDR2 YYREEE (reference sequence). The CDR3 contains 15 residues. The V end was cut by 4 bases, the J end by 3 bases, with 14 bases between. This chain's CDR3 is CASSLFGQFNQPQHF. The CDR3 nucleotides are TGTGCCAGCAGCCTTTTCGGACAGTTCAATCAGCCCCAGCATTTT. Full variable domain (rest looked up from reference TRBV5-4 and TRBJ1-5): ETGVTQSPTHLIKTRGQQVTLRCSSQSGHNTVSWYQQALGQGPQFIFQYYREEENGRGNFPPRFSGLQFPNYSSELNVNALELDDSALYLCASSLFGQFNQPQHFGDGTRLSIL.

The gene calls are TRBV25-1 and TRBJ2-7; 8 nucleotides line up with TRBD2. CDR3 length: 17 residues. Germline values: CDR1 MGHDK, CDR2 SYGVNS. V dropped 4 bases and J dropped 2; count of bases not matched to a gene: 13. CDR3 region: CASSGRGPPGGTYEQYF. In nucleotides, the CDR3 is TGTGCCAGCAGTGGTCGGGGACCCCCGGGAGGGACCTACGAGCAGTACTTC.

V gene TRBV5-4 combines with J gene TRBJ1-1; no firm D call. Germline CDR1 and CDR2: SGHNT and YYREEE (reference sequence). V lost 6 bases, J lost 2 bases, and 11 bases lay in between. The CDR3 loop spans 13 amino acids. The CDR3 sequence is CASTANRNTEAFF. DNA for the CDR3: TGTGCCAGCACCGCCAACAGAAACACTGAAGCTTTCTTT. The whole variable domain, filled in from reference TRBV5-4 and TRBJ1-1, reads ETGVTQSPTHLIKTRGQQVTLRCSSQSGHNTVSWYQQALGQGPQFIFQYYREEENGRGNFPPRFSGLQFPNYSSELNVNALELDDSALYLCASTANRNTEAFFGQGTRLTVV.

This chain connects TRBV5-8 to TRBJ1-2, with TRBD1 matching over 8 bases. The V segment lost 4 bases and the J segment 0 bases; nucleotides outside the gene matches: 5. The CDR3 covers 15 residues. The germline CDR1 and CDR2 sequences are SGHTS and YDEGEE. The CDR3 DNA is TGTGCCAGCAGCGTGGGACAGGCAGCTAACTATGGCTACACCTTC. Translating gives CASSVGQAANYGYTF. The full variable domain, its missing parts supplied by reference TRBV5-8 and TRBJ1-2, is EAGVTQSPTHLIKTRGQQATLRCSPISGHTSVYWYQQALGLGLQFLLWYDEGEERNRGNFPPRFSGRQFPNYSSELNVNALELEDSALYLCASSVGQAANYGYTFGSGTRLTVV.

The V and J genes are TRBV4-1 and TRBJ2-7, with D possibly TRBD1 on 6 matching bases. Germline CDR1 and CDR2: MGHRA and YSYEKL. With 0 bases removed from V and 6 bases from J, the gap between germline ends came to 18 bases. CDR3 size: 16 residues. The CDR3 here is CASSQERTVRLSEQYF. The DNA of the CDR3 is TGCGCCAGCAGCCAAGAAAGGACAGTGCGCCTTAGCGAGCAGTACTTC.

V gene TRBV12-5 combines with J gene TRBJ2-1; D possibly corresponds to TRBD1 (7 bases). Looked up from germline, CDR1 is LGHNT and CDR2 is FRNRAP. CDR3 length: 15 amino acids. V shed 1 base and J shed 3 bases, with 10 bases lying between them. The CDR3, as DNA: TGTGCTAGTGGTTTGGGGCAGGGGGGCTACAATGAGCAGTTCTTC. It translates to CASGLGQGGYNEQFF.